This entry features one T cell receptor beta chain sequence. This entry comes from a study of patients and donors after allogeneic stem cell transplantation. The V and J ends lost 6 bases and 6 bases respectively, with 17 bases between them. The CDR3 is 13 amino acids. Germline lookup yields CDR1 SQVTM and CDR2 ANQGSEA. TCRdb reprocessed the RT-PCR reads with MiXCR, giving one entry per CDR3 protein. Of about 24,000 distinct CDR3 sequences in the sample, 35% to 45% were seen once. The sample taken for sequencing was blood, either unsorted or a sorted T cell fraction (not recorded which). The sequence was obtained from a human donor who was either an allogeneic HSCT recipient or a stem cell or donor lymphocyte infusion donor (not recorded which). It is not recorded whose cells these are; they may come from a transplant donor. The rearrangement joins TRBV29-1 to TRBJ1-2; D is unclear. The CDR3: CSVDQLVVHGYTF. The DNA for the CDR3 is TGCAGCGTCGACCAACTCGTCGTTCATGGCTACACCTTC.